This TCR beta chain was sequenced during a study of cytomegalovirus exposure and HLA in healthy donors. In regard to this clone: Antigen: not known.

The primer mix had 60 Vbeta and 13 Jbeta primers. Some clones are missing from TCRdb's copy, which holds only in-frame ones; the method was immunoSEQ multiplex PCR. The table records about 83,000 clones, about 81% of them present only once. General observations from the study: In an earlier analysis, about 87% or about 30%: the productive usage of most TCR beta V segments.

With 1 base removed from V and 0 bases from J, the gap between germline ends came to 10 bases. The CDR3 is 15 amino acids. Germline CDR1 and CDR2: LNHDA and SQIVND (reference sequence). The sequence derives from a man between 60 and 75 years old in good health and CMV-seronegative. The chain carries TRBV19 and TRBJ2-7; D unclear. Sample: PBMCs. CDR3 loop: CASSIGPLNSYEQYF. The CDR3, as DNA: TGTGCCAGTAGTATAGGGCCGCTTAACTCCTACGAGCAGTACTTC.